This TCR beta chain derives from a study of cytomegalovirus exposure and HLA in healthy donors. With 60 Vbeta and 13 Jbeta primers, the PCR was carried out. Sequencing used immunoSEQ multiplex PCR; TCRdb keeps in-frame clones, though not all of them. In the table there are under 45,000 clones, 64% of which are singletons. Germline-derived CDR1 and CDR2 are SEHNR and FQNEAQ (reference sequence). The CDR3 has 15 residues. V shed 3 bases, J shed 8 bases, and the junction held 4 bases outside the gene matches. This clone showed up just a few times. What was sequenced was PBMCs. This rearrangement joins TRBV7-9 to TRBJ1-6; 10 positions match TRBD1. The receptor was isolated from a human donor in good health. The CDR3 DNA follows: TGTGCCAGCAGCTTGACCGGGACAGGGGATTCACCCCTCCACTTT. This translates into CASSLTGTGDSPLHF. The variable domain in full, with the rest retrieved from reference TRBV7-9 and TRBJ1-6, is DTGVSQNPRHKITKRGQNVTFRCDPISEHNRLYWYRQTLGQGPEFLTYFQNEAQLEKSRLLSDRFSAERPKGSFSTLEIQRTEQGDSAMYLCASSLTGTGDSPLHFGNGTRLTVT.